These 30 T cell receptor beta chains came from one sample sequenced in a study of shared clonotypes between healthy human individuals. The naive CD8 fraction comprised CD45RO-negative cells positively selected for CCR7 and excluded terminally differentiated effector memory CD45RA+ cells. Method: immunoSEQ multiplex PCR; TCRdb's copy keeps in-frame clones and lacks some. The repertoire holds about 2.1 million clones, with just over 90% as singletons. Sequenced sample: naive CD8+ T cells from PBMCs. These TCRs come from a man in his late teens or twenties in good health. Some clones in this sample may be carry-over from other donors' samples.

The CDR3 bases are TGTGCCAGCAGTTTATCGGGTCAGCTAGAGCGGGCTTTCTTT. As protein: CASSLSGQLERAFF. The chain links TRBV27 to TRBJ1-1; D is ambiguous. This CDR3 region has 14 residues. Trimming shortened V by 0 bases and J by 11 bases, and 16 bases separated the two germline ends. Germline CDR1 reads MNHEY; CDR2 reads SMNVEV (reference sequence).

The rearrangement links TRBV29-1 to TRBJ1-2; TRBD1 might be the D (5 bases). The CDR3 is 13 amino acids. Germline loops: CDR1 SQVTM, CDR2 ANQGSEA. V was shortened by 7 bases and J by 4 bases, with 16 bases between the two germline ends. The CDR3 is CSAYLSRAYGYTF. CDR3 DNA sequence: TGCAGCGCGTACTTGTCCAGGGCCTATGGCTACACCTTC.

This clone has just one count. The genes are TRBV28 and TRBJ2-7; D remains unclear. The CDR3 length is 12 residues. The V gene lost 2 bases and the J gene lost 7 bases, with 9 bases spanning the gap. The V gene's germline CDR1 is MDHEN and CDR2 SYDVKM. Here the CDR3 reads CASSLGTREQYF. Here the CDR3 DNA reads TGTGCCAGCAGTTTAGGTACGCGGGAGCAGTACTTC.

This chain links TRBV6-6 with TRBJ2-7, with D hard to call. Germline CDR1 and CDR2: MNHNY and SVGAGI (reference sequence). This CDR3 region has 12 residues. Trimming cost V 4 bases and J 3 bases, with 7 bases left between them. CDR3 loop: CASSSTDYEQYF. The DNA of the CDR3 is TGTGCCAGCAGTTCAACAGACTACGAGCAGTACTTC.

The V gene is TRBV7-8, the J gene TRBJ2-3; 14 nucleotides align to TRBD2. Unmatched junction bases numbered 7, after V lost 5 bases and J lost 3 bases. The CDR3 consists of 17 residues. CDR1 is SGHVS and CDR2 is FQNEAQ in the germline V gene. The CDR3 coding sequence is TGTGCCAGCAGCCGACGACTAGCGGGAGGGCCTACAGATACGCAGTATTTT. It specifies CASSRRLAGGPTDTQYF.

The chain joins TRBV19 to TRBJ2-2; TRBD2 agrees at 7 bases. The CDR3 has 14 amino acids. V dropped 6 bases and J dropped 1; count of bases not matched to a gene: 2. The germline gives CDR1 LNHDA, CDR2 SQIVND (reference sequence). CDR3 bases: TGTGCCAGTAGCCAGCGGGGGAACACCGGGGAGCTGTTTTTT. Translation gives CASSQRGNTGELFF.

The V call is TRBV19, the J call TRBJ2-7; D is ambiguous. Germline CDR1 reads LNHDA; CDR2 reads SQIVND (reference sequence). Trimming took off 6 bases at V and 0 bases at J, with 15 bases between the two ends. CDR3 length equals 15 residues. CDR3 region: CASRKTAAVSYEQYF. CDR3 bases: TGTGCCAGTAGAAAAACAGCAGCAGTCTCCTACGAGCAGTACTTC. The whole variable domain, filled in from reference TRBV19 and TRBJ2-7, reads DGGITQSPKYLFRKEGQNVTLSCEQNLNHDAMYWYRQDPGQGLRLIYYSQIVNDFQKGDIAEGYSVSREKKESFPLTVTSAQKNPTAFYLCASRKTAAVSYEQYFGPGTRLTVT.

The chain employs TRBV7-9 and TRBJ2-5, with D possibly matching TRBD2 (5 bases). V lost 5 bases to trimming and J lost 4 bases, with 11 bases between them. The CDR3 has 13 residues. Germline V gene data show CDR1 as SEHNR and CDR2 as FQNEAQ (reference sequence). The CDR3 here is CASSASRAETQYF. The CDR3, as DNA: TGTGCCAGCAGCGCCTCGCGGGCAGAGACCCAGTACTTC.

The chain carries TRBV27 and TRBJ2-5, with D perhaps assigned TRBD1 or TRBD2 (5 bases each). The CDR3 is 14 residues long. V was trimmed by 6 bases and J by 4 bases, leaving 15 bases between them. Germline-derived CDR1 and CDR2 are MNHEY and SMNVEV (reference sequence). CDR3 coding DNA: TGTGCCAGCAGCCCGAGGGATGGGGGAGAGACCCAGTACTTC. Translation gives CASSPRDGGETQYF.

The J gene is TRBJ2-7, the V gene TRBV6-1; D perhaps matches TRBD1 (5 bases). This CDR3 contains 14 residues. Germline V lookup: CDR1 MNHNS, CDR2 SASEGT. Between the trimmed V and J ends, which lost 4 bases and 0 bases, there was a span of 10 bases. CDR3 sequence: CASSVTASSYEQYF. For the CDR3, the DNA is TGTGCCAGCAGTGTGACAGCGAGCTCCTACGAGCAGTACTTC.

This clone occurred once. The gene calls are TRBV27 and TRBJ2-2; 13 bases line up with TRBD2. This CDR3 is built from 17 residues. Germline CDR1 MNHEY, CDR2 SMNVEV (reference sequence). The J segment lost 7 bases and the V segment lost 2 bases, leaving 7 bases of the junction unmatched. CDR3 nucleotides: TGTGCCAGCAGTTTACTCGGGACTAGCGGGACCGACGGGGAGCTGTTTTTT. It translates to CASSLLGTSGTDGELFF.

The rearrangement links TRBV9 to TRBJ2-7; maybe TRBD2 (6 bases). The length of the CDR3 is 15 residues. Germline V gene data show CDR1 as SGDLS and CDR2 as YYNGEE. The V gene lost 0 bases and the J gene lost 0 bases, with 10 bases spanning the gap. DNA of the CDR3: TGTGCCAGCAGCGTAGGCGGGGAAATCTCCTACGAGCAGTACTTC. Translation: CASSVGGEISYEQYF.

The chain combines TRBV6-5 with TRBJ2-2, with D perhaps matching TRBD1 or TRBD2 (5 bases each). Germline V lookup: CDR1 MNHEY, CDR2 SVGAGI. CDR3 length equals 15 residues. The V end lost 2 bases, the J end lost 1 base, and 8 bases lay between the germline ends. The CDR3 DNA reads TGTGCCAGCAGTTACATTGGGGGGAACACCGGGGAGCTGTTTTTT. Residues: CASSYIGGNTGELFF.

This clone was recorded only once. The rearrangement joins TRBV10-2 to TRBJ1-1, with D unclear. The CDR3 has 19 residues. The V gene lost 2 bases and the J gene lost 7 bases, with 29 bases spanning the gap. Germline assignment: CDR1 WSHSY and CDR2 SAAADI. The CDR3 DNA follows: TGCGCCAGCAGTGAGCCCCTTAGTATTACATTAGAGGCGGAACTTGAAGCTTTCTTT. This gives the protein CASSEPLSITLEAELEAFF.

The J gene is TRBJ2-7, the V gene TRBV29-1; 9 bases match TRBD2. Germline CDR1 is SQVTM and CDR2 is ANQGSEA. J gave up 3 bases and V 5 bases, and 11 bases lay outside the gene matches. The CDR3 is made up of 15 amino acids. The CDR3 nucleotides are TGCAGCGTTCTCCTGACTAGCGGTCTATTCTACGAGCAGTACTTC. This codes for CSVLLTSGLFYEQYF.

For the CDR3, the DNA is TGTGCCAGCACCGGGGCGGCCTCCTACAATGAGCAGTTCTTC. This encodes CASTGAASYNEQFF. The rearrangement uses TRBV28 and TRBJ2-1, with D tentatively TRBD1 or TRBD2 (5 bases each). The germline V gene encodes CDR1 MDHEN and CDR2 SYDVKM. The CDR3 is 14 residues long. V lost 7 bases to trimming and J lost 0 bases, with 10 bases between them. Full variable domain (missing parts from reference TRBV28 and TRBJ2-1): DVKVTQSSRYLVKRTGEKVFLECVQDMDHENMFWYRQDPGLGLRLIYFSYDVKMKEKGDIPEGYSVSREKKERFSLILESASTNQTSMYLCASTGAASYNEQFFGPGTRLTVL.

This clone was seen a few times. CDR3 bases: TGCGCCAGCAGTAGGATCAAGCTGGGCGAGCAGTACTTC. Protein product: CASSRIKLGEQYF. The rearrangement joins TRBV10-1 to TRBJ2-7; D unclear. This CDR3 spans 13 amino acids. Deletions cut 5 bases from V and 6 bases from J, with 14 bases between. Germline lookup yields CDR1 WNHNN and CDR2 SYGVQD (reference sequence).

The CDR3 sequence: CASSRPPGASSYEQYF. The CDR3 nucleotides read TGTGCCAGCAGCCGGCCCCCGGGGGCGAGTTCCTACGAGCAGTACTTC. This sequence joins TRBV7-9 and TRBJ2-7, with D possibly being TRBD1 or TRBD2 (6 bases each). The germline V and J ends were trimmed by 5 bases and 1 base, with 18 bases remaining between them. Per germline, CDR1 SEHNR and CDR2 FQNEAQ (reference sequence). The CDR3 has 16 amino acids.

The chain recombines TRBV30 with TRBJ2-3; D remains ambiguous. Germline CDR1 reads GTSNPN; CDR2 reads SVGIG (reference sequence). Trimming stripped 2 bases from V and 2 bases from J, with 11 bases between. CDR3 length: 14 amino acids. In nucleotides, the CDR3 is TGTGCCTGGAGTATGAGGTCCGACACAGATACGCAGTATTTT. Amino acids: CAWSMRSDTDTQYF.

The CDR3: CASSQEKLGRAEQFF. The CDR3 DNA reads as TGCGCCAGCAGCCAAGAAAAACTAGGGCGAGCTGAGCAGTTCTTC. The rearrangement joins TRBV4-1 to TRBJ2-1, with TRBD2 as a possible D gene (5 bases). V lost 0 bases and J lost 9, with 15 bases in between. There are 15 residues in the CDR3. The germline gives CDR1 MGHRA, CDR2 YSYEKL.

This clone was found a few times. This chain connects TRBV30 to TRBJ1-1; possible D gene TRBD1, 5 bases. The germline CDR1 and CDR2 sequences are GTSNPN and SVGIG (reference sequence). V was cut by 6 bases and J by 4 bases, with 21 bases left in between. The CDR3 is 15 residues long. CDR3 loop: CACHTVAGGGTEAFF. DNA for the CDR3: TGTGCCTGTCATACTGTTGCGGGTGGGGGCACTGAAGCTTTCTTT.

DNA for the CDR3: TGTGCCAGCAGCCCAGGGAACGACTACGAGCAGTACTTC. This gives the protein CASSPGNDYEQYF. The V gene is TRBV27, the J gene TRBJ2-7; D is perhaps TRBD1 (5 bases). The CDR3 has 13 residues. Germline lookup yields CDR1 MNHEY and CDR2 SMNVEV (reference sequence). Trimming shortened V by 6 bases and J by 3 bases, and 12 bases separated the two germline ends.

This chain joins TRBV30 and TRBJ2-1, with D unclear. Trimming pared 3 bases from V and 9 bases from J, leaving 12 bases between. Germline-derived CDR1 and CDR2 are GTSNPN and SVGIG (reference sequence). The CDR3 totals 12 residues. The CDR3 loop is CAWSSRLGEQFF. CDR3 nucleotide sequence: TGTGCCTGGAGCTCCAGACTGGGTGAGCAGTTCTTC.

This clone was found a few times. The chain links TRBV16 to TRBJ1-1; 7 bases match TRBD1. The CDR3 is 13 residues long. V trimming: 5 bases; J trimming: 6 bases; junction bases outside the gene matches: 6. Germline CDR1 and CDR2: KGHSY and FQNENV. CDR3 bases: TGTGCCAGCAGCGAACAGGGGTCCCCTGAAGCTTTCTTT. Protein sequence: CASSEQGSPEAFF.

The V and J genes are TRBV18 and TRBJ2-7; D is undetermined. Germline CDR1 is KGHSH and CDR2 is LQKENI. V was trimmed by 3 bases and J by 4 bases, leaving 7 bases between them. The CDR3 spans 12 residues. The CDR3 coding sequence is TGTGCCAGCTCACCTTCTATTTACGAGCAGTACTTC. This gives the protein CASSPSIYEQYF. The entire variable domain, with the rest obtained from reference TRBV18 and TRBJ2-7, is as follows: NAGVMQNPRHLVRRRGQEARLRCSPMKGHSHVYWYRQLPEEGLKFMVYLQKENIIDESGMPKERFSAEFPKEGPSILRIQQVVRGDSAAYFCASSPSIYEQYFGPGTRLTVT.

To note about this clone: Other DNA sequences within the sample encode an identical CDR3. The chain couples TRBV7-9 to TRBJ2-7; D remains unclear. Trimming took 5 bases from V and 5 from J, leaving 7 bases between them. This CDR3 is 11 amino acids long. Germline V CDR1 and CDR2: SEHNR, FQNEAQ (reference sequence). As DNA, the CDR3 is TGTGCCAGCAGCCCCGTGGACGAGCAGTACTTC. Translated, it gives CASSPVDEQYF.

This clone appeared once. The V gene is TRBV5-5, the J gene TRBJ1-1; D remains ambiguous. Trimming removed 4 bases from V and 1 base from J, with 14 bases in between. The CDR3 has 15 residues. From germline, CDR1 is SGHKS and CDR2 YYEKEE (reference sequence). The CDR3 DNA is TGTGCCAGCAGCCCTCCTCTTGGGCCGAACACTGAAGCTTTCTTT. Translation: CASSPPLGPNTEAFF.

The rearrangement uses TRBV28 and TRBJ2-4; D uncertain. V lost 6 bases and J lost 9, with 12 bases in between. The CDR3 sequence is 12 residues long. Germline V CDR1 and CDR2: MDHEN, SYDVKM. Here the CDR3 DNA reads TGTGCCAGCAGCTTGAGCCCCCCCATTCAGTACTTC. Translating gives CASSLSPPIQYF.

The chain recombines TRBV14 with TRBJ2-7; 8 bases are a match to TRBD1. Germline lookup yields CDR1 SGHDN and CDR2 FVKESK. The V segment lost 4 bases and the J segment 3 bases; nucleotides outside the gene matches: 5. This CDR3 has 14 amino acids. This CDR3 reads CASSPWTGIYEQYF. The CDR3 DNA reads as TGTGCCAGCAGCCCGTGGACAGGGATCTACGAGCAGTACTTC.

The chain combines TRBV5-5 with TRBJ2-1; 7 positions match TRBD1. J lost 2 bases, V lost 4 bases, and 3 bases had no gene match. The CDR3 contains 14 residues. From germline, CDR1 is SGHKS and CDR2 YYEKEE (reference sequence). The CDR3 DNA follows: TGTGCCAGCAGCCTGGGGACAGCCTACAATGAGCAGTTCTTC. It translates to CASSLGTAYNEQFF.